This entry lists 32 T cell receptor beta chains sequenced from one sample in a study of T cells after posttransplantation cyclophosphamide. Sequenced by immunoSEQ multiplex PCR; TCRdb stores in-frame clones only, minus some. In total the sample includes some 46,000 clones, none of them seen once. The sequenced sample consisted of PBMCs. The receptor source for this set is a man aged 35 to 55 in good health, CMV-negative, and a related stem cell transplant donor.

V gene TRBV27 combines with J gene TRBJ1-1; D remains ambiguous. This CDR3 spans 12 amino acids. Germline V lookup: CDR1 MNHEY, CDR2 SMNVEV (reference sequence). Trimming took 3 bases from V and 5 from J, leaving 7 bases between them. CDR3 bases: TGTGCCAGCAGTTTCCGGGGTACTGAAGCTTTCTTT. Amino acids: CASSFRGTEAFF.

This clone came up many times. V usage is TRBV5-1 and J usage is TRBJ2-2; TRBD1 matches at 7 bases. This CDR3 comprises 16 residues. CDR1 and CDR2 (germline): SGHRS, YFSETQ. Germline trimming cut 4 bases from V and 1 base from J; bases unmatched to any gene: 7. CDR3 sequence (DNA): TGCGCCAGCAGCACGGCCGGGACAGTGAACACCGGGGAGCTGTTTTTT. This encodes CASSTAGTVNTGELFF.

This clone came up many times. The CDR3 bases are TGCGCCAGCAGCCAAGATGAGGACAGGGGCTATGGCTACACCTTC. It yields the protein CASSQDEDRGYGYTF. This chain joins TRBV4-1 and TRBJ1-2, with 9 positions matching TRBD1. CDR1 MGHRA and CDR2 YSYEKL come from the germline V gene. The CDR3 totals 15 residues. V lost 0 bases, J lost 4 bases, and 3 bases stayed unmatched.

To note about this clone: A junction end diverges from the germline sequence, so it may reflect a read error. The same CDR3 also results from other DNA sequences found in this sample. The chain couples TRBV6-5 to TRBJ1-5, with TRBD1 matching over 7 bases. The CDR3 loop spans 14 amino acids. Germline V gene sequence: CDR1 MNHEY, CDR2 SVGAGI. The CDR3 nucleotides are TGCGCCAGCAGTTACTCGACAGGGATCCAGCCCCAGCATTTT. Protein: CASSYSTGIQPQHF.

The chain carries TRBV2 and TRBJ1-6; 8 bases are shared with TRBD1. The germline V gene encodes CDR1 SNHLY and CDR2 FYNNEI. Trimming at V came to 6 bases and at J to 7 bases, leaving 8 bases not matched to a gene. The length of the CDR3 is 15 residues. The DNA for the CDR3 is TGTGCCAGCAGCGAAATACAGGGGGGGAATTCACCCCTCCACTTT. Protein product: CASSEIQGGNSPLHF.

In its sample, this clone was seen many times. The V gene is TRBV18, the J gene TRBJ1-1; D ambiguous. V lost 3 bases and J lost 0, with 11 bases in between. CDR3 length equals 15 residues. The germline V gene encodes CDR1 KGHSH and CDR2 LQKENI. CDR3 sequence: CASSPMSGMNTEAFF. The CDR3 coding sequence is TGTGCCAGCTCACCGATGAGCGGTATGAACACTGAAGCTTTCTTT.

This clone was observed at least ten times. The chain links TRBV6-5 to TRBJ2-7, with unresolved D. Trimming removed 4 bases from V and 3 bases from J, with 7 bases in between. The germline V gene has CDR1 MNHEY and CDR2 SVGAGI. This CDR3 is built from 12 residues. The CDR3, as DNA: TGTGCCAGCAGTTTTTCGGTCTACGAGCAGTACTTC. This sequence encodes CASSFSVYEQYF.

This clone was seen at least ten times. The chain carries TRBV5-1 and TRBJ1-1, with TRBD1 identical over 7 bases. There are 15 residues in the CDR3. With V trimmed by 4 bases and J by 4 bases, 10 bases remained unmatched. Germline-derived CDR1 and CDR2 are SGHRS and YFSETQ. The CDR3 region has the DNA TGCGCCAGCAGCCTGCGGGAGGGGGCGTTCACTGAAGCTTTCTTT. Protein sequence: CASSLREGAFTEAFF.

This clone has ten or more counts. This chain connects TRBV27 to TRBJ1-1, with TRBD1 matching 7 bases. With V trimmed by 5 bases and J by 7 bases, 22 bases remained unmatched. The CDR3 loop spans 18 amino acids. Looked up from germline, CDR1 is MNHEY and CDR2 is SMNVEV (reference sequence). CDR3 sequence: CASSPHSGTVADVREAFF. The DNA of the CDR3 is TGTGCCAGCAGTCCACACTCCGGGACAGTTGCCGATGTCCGTGAAGCTTTCTTT.

This clone appeared many times. CDR3 amino acids: CASSPGTGSFQPQHF. CDR3 coding DNA: TGTGCCAGCAGTCCCGGGACAGGGTCTTTTCAGCCCCAGCATTTT. V gene TRBV5-5 combines with J gene TRBJ1-5, with TRBD1 identical over 9 bases. This CDR3 spans 15 amino acids. V lost 5 bases and J lost 6; bases outside the gene matches: 9. Germline CDR1 and CDR2: SGHKS and YYEKEE (reference sequence).

By its share, this clone is medium-sized. V is TRBV6-6 and J is TRBJ1-6; 7 bases map to TRBD1. Per germline, CDR1 MNHNY and CDR2 SVGAGI (reference sequence). Germline trimming cut 6 bases from V and 9 bases from J; bases unmatched to any gene: 8. CDR3 length: 14 residues. The CDR3 nucleotides read TGTGCCAGCAGAACTACAGGGGATGGTTCACCCCTCCACTTT. It encodes CASRTTGDGSPLHF.

There are many counts of this clone. The chain employs TRBV7-6 and TRBJ2-5; 7 bases are a match to TRBD2. CDR3 size: 16 residues. Germline lookup yields CDR1 SGHVS and CDR2 FNYEAQ. The V gene end was trimmed by 4 bases and the J gene end by 4 bases; junction bases not matched to a gene: 12. The CDR3 nucleotides are TGTGCCAGCAGCTCTTGGGTAACGGGAGGTCTAGAGACCCAGTACTTC. Encoded protein: CASSSWVTGGLETQYF.

At least ten counts were recorded for this clone. The CDR3 DNA follows: TGTGCCAGCAGCATGGACTTGAACACCGGGGAGCTGTTTTTT. It encodes CASSMDLNTGELFF. The chain combines TRBV7-9 with TRBJ2-2, with D possibly TRBD2 on 5 matching bases. The CDR3 length is 14 residues. Germline V lookup: CDR1 SEHNR, CDR2 FQNEAQ (reference sequence). The V end lost 5 bases, the J end lost 1 base, and 8 bases lay between the germline ends.

This clone was observed many times. The chain couples TRBV4-3 to TRBJ2-2; 8 positions match TRBD2. Germline trimming cut 1 base from V and 1 base from J; bases unmatched to any gene: 8. Germline V lookup: CDR1 LGHNA, CDR2 YSLEER. This CDR3 has 18 amino acids. The CDR3 is CASSQGPGGPRNTGELFF. The CDR3 region has the DNA TGCGCCAGCAGCCAAGGGCCGGGAGGGCCCCGGAACACCGGGGAGCTGTTTTTT.

This rearrangement joins TRBV18 to TRBJ2-1, with D maybe TRBD1 (6 bases). There are 18 residues in the CDR3. Between the trimmed V and J ends, which lost 6 bases and 7 bases, there was a span of 28 bases. Germline CDR1 and CDR2: KGHSH and LQKENI. CDR3: CASSHPLYRVGNGNEQFF. The CDR3, as DNA: TGTGCCAGCTCCCACCCCCTATACAGGGTCGGCAATGGGAATGAGCAGTTCTTC.

The gene calls are TRBV27 and TRBJ2-2; 7 nucleotides match TRBD1. Looked up from germline, CDR1 is MNHEY and CDR2 is SMNVEV (reference sequence). There are 15 residues in the CDR3. The J segment lost 6 bases and the V segment lost 7 bases, leaving 11 bases of the junction unmatched. CDR3 sequence: CASNRTGSTPGELFF. The CDR3 DNA sequence: TGTGCCAGCAATAGGACAGGATCCACACCCGGGGAGCTGTTTTTT.

This clone was counted many times. This rearrangement joins TRBV2 to TRBJ2-1; TRBD1 might be the D (6 bases). The ends were cut back, 6 bases at V and 2 bases at J, with 8 bases in the middle. From germline, CDR1 is SNHLY and CDR2 FYNNEI. This CDR3 has 13 residues. The CDR3 DNA reads TGTGCCAGCAGGGGGGCTACCTACAATGAGCAGTTCTTC. It codes for CASRGATYNEQFF.

This clone showed up many times. The chain employs TRBV7-6 and TRBJ2-1; 8 nucleotides line up with TRBD2. Trimming at V came to 5 bases and at J to 7 bases, leaving 7 bases not matched to a gene. Germline loops: CDR1 SGHVS, CDR2 FNYEAQ. This CDR3 has 14 amino acids. CDR3 in DNA: TGTGCCAGCAGCAGTAGCGGGATGGGGAATGAGCAGTTCTTC. This codes for CASSSSGMGNEQFF.

In this sample, this clone turned up a few times. This chain uses TRBV11-3 with TRBJ2-5; 8 positions agree with TRBD1. Germline loops: CDR1 SGHNT, CDR2 YENEEA. This CDR3 has 15 amino acids. Trimming at V came to 5 bases and at J to 5 bases, leaving 10 bases not matched to a gene. CDR3 amino acids: CASSLGQGFGETQYF. The CDR3 bases are TGTGCCAGCAGCCTTGGACAGGGCTTTGGGGAGACCCAGTACTTC.

The chain joins TRBV30 to TRBJ2-2, with D possibly matching TRBD2 (5 bases). V was shortened by 1 base and J by 2 bases, with 14 bases between the two germline ends. This CDR3 is 16 amino acids long. Germline values: CDR1 GTSNPN, CDR2 SVGIG (reference sequence). The CDR3 here is CAWSGGALSNTGELFF. The CDR3 DNA follows: TGTGCCTGGAGTGGGGGAGCGTTGAGTAACACCGGGGAGCTGTTTTTT.

This clone was seen ten or more times. The chain joins TRBV9 to TRBJ1-2; TRBD1 aligns across 7 bases. The CDR3 is made up of 15 amino acids. Germline values: CDR1 SGDLS, CDR2 YYNGEE. V dropped 3 bases and J dropped 5; count of bases not matched to a gene: 10. The CDR3 bases are TGTGCCAGCAGCGCTGGGGGACAGACAGTATATGGCTACACCTTC. Encoded protein: CASSAGGQTVYGYTF.

Ten or more counts support this clone. The chain links TRBV6-5 to TRBJ1-5; D is perhaps TRBD1 (5 bases). The CDR3 consists of 13 residues. V was pared by 6 bases and J by 5 bases, with 11 bases between. Germline-derived CDR1 and CDR2 are MNHEY and SVGAGI. CDR3 bases: TGTGCCAGCAGCCCTCTCAGGGATCAGCCCCAGCATTTT. It is translated as CASSPLRDQPQHF.

This clone has at least ten counts. This chain uses TRBV6-1 with TRBJ2-1, with 8 bases lining up with TRBD1. Trimming cost V 2 bases and J 6 bases; bases outside gene matches: 0. The length of the CDR3 is 13 residues. Per the germline V gene, CDR1 is MNHNS and CDR2 is SASEGT. Here the CDR3 reads CASSEQGANEQFF. The CDR3 DNA follows: TGTGCCAGCAGTGAACAGGGGGCCAATGAGCAGTTCTTC.

In its sample, this clone was seen a few times. The genes are TRBV2 and TRBJ1-2, with 7 bases lining up with TRBD1. The germline V gene has CDR1 SNHLY and CDR2 FYNNEI. The V gene end was trimmed by 6 bases and the J gene end by 5 bases; junction bases not matched to a gene: 3. There are 12 residues in the CDR3. In DNA form, the CDR3 reads TGTGCCAGCAGAGGGACAGCGTATGGCTACACCTTC. This encodes CASRGTAYGYTF.

The chain links TRBV11-3 to TRBJ2-7, with D possibly matching TRBD2 (7 bases). The germline V and J ends were trimmed by 1 base and 6 bases, with 10 bases remaining between them. This CDR3 is 13 amino acids long. The germline gives CDR1 SGHNT, CDR2 YENEEA. This CDR3 reads CASSLVGGAEQYV. In nucleotides, the CDR3 is TGTGCCAGCAGCTTAGTGGGGGGGGCCGAGCAGTACGTC.

This clone was detected ten times or more. The chain links TRBV7-3 to TRBJ1-1; 7 positions match TRBD1. Germline V CDR1 and CDR2: SGHTA, FQGTGA. The V and J ends lost 5 bases and 4 bases, in that order; junction bases with no gene match: 7. CDR3 size: 14 residues. The CDR3 here is CASSVRAGGTEAFF. CDR3 bases: TGTGCCAGCAGCGTGAGGGCAGGGGGCACTGAAGCTTTCTTT.

This clone was seen at least ten times. CDR3 nucleotide sequence: TGTGCCAGCAGACTAGAGGCTCAGCCCCAGCATTTT. Encoded protein: CASRLEAQPQHF. The V call is TRBV6-6, the J call TRBJ1-5, with D unresolved. Germline V gives CDR1 MNHNY, CDR2 SVGAGI (reference sequence). Deletions cut 6 bases from V and 6 bases from J, with 9 bases between. The CDR3 is 12 residues long.

This clone was seen ten or more times. The J gene is TRBJ2-5, the V gene TRBV6-5; D is unclear. The CDR3 extends over 15 amino acids. Germline lookup yields CDR1 MNHEY and CDR2 SVGAGI. Trimming left V 2 bases short and J 2 bases short, with 12 bases between. CDR3 DNA: TGTGCCAGCAGTTACGGTGGCCTAGGACAAGAGACCCAGTACTTC. Its protein product is CASSYGGLGQETQYF.

This clone showed up many times. V is TRBV6-1 and J is TRBJ2-1; TRBD1 might be the D (5 bases). CDR1 and CDR2 (germline): MNHNS, SASEGT. The CDR3 has 12 residues. V lost 2 bases, J lost 9 bases, and 8 bases lay in between. This CDR3 is CASSERGGEQFF. In nucleotides, the CDR3 is TGTGCCAGCAGTGAAAGGGGTGGTGAGCAGTTCTTC.

This clone was counted at least ten times. The rearrangement joins TRBV6-1 to TRBJ1-1; D is unclear. Trimming stripped 5 bases from V and 1 base from J, with 11 bases between. The CDR3 is made up of 14 amino acids. Germline V CDR1 and CDR2: MNHNS, SASEGT. CDR3 region: CASSRTFGNTEAFF. CDR3 coding DNA: TGTGCCAGCAGTCGAACGTTCGGGAACACTGAAGCTTTCTTT.

The chain employs TRBV29-1 and TRBJ1-2; 9 bases line up with TRBD1. J was trimmed by 6 bases and V by 7 bases; bases with no gene match: 3. There are 11 residues in the CDR3. CDR1 is SQVTM, CDR2 ANQGSEA, per germline. The CDR3 coding sequence is TGCAGCGCCACAGGGGGCCATGGCTACACCTTC. Its translation is CSATGGHGYTF.

This clone was detected many times. The V and J genes are TRBV6-6 and TRBJ2-7; D perhaps matches TRBD2 (7 bases). The length of the CDR3 is 14 residues. From germline, CDR1 is MNHNY and CDR2 SVGAGI (reference sequence). The germline V and J ends were trimmed by 7 bases and 1 base, with 14 bases remaining between them. The CDR3 sequence: CASKTGGGSYEQYF. The CDR3 nucleotides are TGTGCCAGCAAAACGGGGGGCGGATCCTACGAGCAGTACTTC.